A single sample gave rise to the 27 T cell receptor beta chains below, sequenced in a study of T cell repertoires in cytomegalovirus infection. TCRdb independently ran MiXCR on the reads; one entry per CDR3 protein. The repertoire holds about 600,000 distinct CDR3 sequences, with 24% as singletons. Sequencing was carried out using CD8+ T cells from PBMCs. Every receptor here comes from a human donor in good health (CMV status not recorded). Some clones in this sample may be carry-over from other donors' samples.

In its sample, this clonotype was seen many times. The CDR3 DNA sequence: TGTGCCAGCAGCTCCCTACCAGGCGAGCAGTACTTC. This sequence encodes CASSSLPGEQYF. The chain combines TRBV7-2 with TRBJ2-7; D ambiguous. The CDR3 has 12 residues. Per germline, CDR1 SGHTA and CDR2 FQGNSA. V lost 4 bases, J lost 6 bases, and 10 bases lay in between.

This clonotype appeared a few times. This chain uses TRBV12-3 or TRBV12-4 with TRBJ1-5, with TRBD1 matching 7 bases. This CDR3 contains 15 residues. Trimming cost V 8 bases and J 0 bases; bases outside gene matches: 7. The CDR3 here is CASGFGTASNQPQHF. Written as DNA, the CDR3 is TGTGCCAGCGGATTCGGGACAGCTAGCAATCAGCCCCAGCATTTT.

This chain links TRBV14 with TRBJ2-3; 7 bases are a match to TRBD1. CDR3 size: 16 residues. Looked up from germline, CDR1 is SGHDN and CDR2 is FVKESK. V shed 2 bases, J shed 2 bases, and the junction held 7 bases outside the gene matches. The CDR3 DNA follows: TGTGCCAGCAGCCAACCCCGGGACAGCCTCACAGATACGCAGTATTTT. Protein product: CASSQPRDSLTDTQYF.

Note on this clonotype: This may be a read error, as it is one base from a much larger clone. This chain connects TRBV7-9 to TRBJ2-3; TRBD1 agrees at 7 bases. Looked up from germline, CDR1 is SEHNR and CDR2 is FQNEAQ (reference sequence). The CDR3 has 18 residues. The V gene end was trimmed by 6 bases and the J gene end by 1 base; junction bases not matched to a gene: 16. The CDR3 DNA sequence: TGTGCCAGCAGAAATAAGTGGGTCGGGGACAGTCGCACAGATACGCAGTATTTT. Protein: CASRNKWVGDSRTDTQYF. Filled out from reference TRBV7-9 and TRBJ2-3, the complete variable domain reads DTGVSQNPRHKITKRGQNVTFRCDPISEHNRLYWYRQTLGQGPEFLTYFQNEAQLEKSRLLSDRFSAERPKGSFSTLEIQRTEQGDSAMYLCASRNKWVGDSRTDTQYFGPGTRLTVL.

This clonotype was counted ten times or more. This chain uses TRBV7-2 with TRBJ1-6; 7 bases agree with TRBD1. There are 15 residues in the CDR3. Germline assignment: CDR1 SGHTA and CDR2 FQGNSA. After removal of 3 bases from V and 7 bases from J, the junction contained 6 bases not matched to a gene. This CDR3 is CASSLFRGQNSPLHF. As DNA, the CDR3 is TGTGCCAGCAGCTTGTTCAGGGGACAGAATTCACCCCTCCACTTT.

This clonotype was detected many times. This chain links TRBV4-1 with TRBJ2-2; 9 bases fit TRBD1. CDR3 length: 15 residues. Unmatched junction bases numbered 7, after V lost 3 bases and J lost 8 bases. Germline V gene sequence: CDR1 MGHRA, CDR2 YSYEKL. The CDR3 DNA follows: TGCGCCAGCAGCCATGCCGGGACAGGGAAGGGGGAGCTGTTTTTT. The encoded protein is CASSHAGTGKGELFF.

This clonotype has a handful of counts. The chain has TRBV7-9 and TRBJ1-3; D unclear. The germline V gene encodes CDR1 SEHNR and CDR2 FQNEAQ (reference sequence). Trimming shortened V by 1 base and J by 1 base, and 5 bases separated the two germline ends. The CDR3 length is 14 residues. CDR3: CASSLDGSGNTIYF. The CDR3, as DNA: TGTGCCAGCAGCTTAGACGGATCTGGAAACACCATATATTTT.

This clonotype was seen at least ten times. The chain couples TRBV7-9 to TRBJ2-1, with 7 bases identical to TRBD1. The CDR3 has 15 residues. Germline CDR1 is SEHNR and CDR2 is FQNEAQ (reference sequence). The V gene end was trimmed by 5 bases and the J gene end by 4 bases; junction bases not matched to a gene: 8. DNA of the CDR3: TGTGCCAGCAGCCCCCGGGACAGACTGTACAATGAGCAGTTCTTC. The encoded protein is CASSPRDRLYNEQFF.

The table lists this clonotype with many counts. The chain employs TRBV11-3 and TRBJ1-2; D uncertain. Trimming cost V 5 bases and J 6 bases, with 13 bases left between them. The CDR3 totals 13 residues. Germline CDR1 is SGHNT and CDR2 is YENEEA. The CDR3 DNA follows: TGTGCCAGCAGCCTGGACGGGCGGCATGGCTACACCTTC. The encoded protein is CASSLDGRHGYTF. Full variable domain (missing parts from reference TRBV11-3 and TRBJ1-2): EAGVVQSPRYKIIEKKQPVAFWCNPISGHNTLYWYLQNLGQGPELLIRYENEEAVDDSQLPKDRFSAERLKGVDSTLKIQPAELGDSAVYLCASSLDGRHGYTFGSGTRLTVV.

This clonotype has only a few counts. The chain carries TRBV7-9 and TRBJ2-6; 8 bases agree with TRBD1. Germline CDR1 SEHNR, CDR2 FQNEAQ (reference sequence). The V and J ends lost 6 bases and 3 bases, in that order; junction bases with no gene match: 1. This CDR3 contains 14 residues. The CDR3 region is CASRDRDGANVLTF. For the CDR3, the DNA is TGTGCCAGCAGGGACAGGGATGGGGCCAACGTCCTGACTTTC.

The J gene is TRBJ2-1, the V gene TRBV12-3 or TRBV12-4, with D unclear. Trimming shortened V by 2 bases and J by 5 bases, and 13 bases separated the two germline ends. This CDR3 spans 15 amino acids. The CDR3: CASSLKGYVDNEQFF. CDR3 in DNA: TGTGCCAGCAGTTTAAAGGGCTATGTCGACAATGAGCAGTTCTTC.

The chain joins TRBV15 to TRBJ2-7; tentative D call: TRBD1 (5 bases). CDR3 length: 13 residues. Between the trimmed V and J ends, which lost 6 bases and 2 bases, there was a span of 11 bases. Per the germline V gene, CDR1 is LNHNV and CDR2 is YYDKDF (reference sequence). CDR3 in amino acids: CATSGRRAYEQYF. For the CDR3, the DNA is TGTGCCACCAGTGGACGCAGGGCCTACGAGCAGTACTTC.

In its sample, this clonotype was seen a few times. The chain joins TRBV6-5 to TRBJ2-5; TRBD2 agrees at 11 bases. J gave up 2 bases and V 4 bases, and 6 bases lay outside the gene matches. There are 16 residues in the CDR3. CDR1 is MNHEY and CDR2 is SVGAGI in the germline V gene. The CDR3 DNA is TGTGCCAGCAGTTGGACGACTAGCGGGGAGCAAGAGACCCAGTACTTC. Translating it yields CASSWTTSGEQETQYF.

This clonotype has more than one count but fewer than ten. This chain links TRBV7-9 with TRBJ2-7, with D tentatively TRBD1 (6 bases). Trimming cost V 5 bases and J 7 bases, with 21 bases left between them. Germline V CDR1 and CDR2: SEHNR, FQNEAQ (reference sequence). This CDR3 comprises 15 residues. CDR3 region: CASSPQGGAFREQYF. As DNA, the CDR3 is TGTGCCAGCAGCCCCCAAGGGGGAGCCTTCCGTGAGCAGTACTTC. Full variable domain (rest looked up from reference TRBV7-9 and TRBJ2-7): DTGVSQNPRHKITKRGQNVTFRCDPISEHNRLYWYRQTLGQGPEFLTYFQNEAQLEKSRLLSDRFSAERPKGSFSTLEIQRTEQGDSAMYLCASSPQGGAFREQYFGPGTRLTVT.

The table lists this clonotype with a few counts. The rearrangement joins TRBV7-9 to TRBJ2-3, with 8 bases aligning to TRBD2. J was trimmed by 5 bases and V by 2 bases; bases with no gene match: 6. The CDR3 is 15 amino acids. The germline V gene has CDR1 SEHNR and CDR2 FQNEAQ (reference sequence). The CDR3 bases are TGTGCCAGCAGCTTAACCGGGGGGGCCAAAGATACGCAGTATTTT. This codes for CASSLTGGAKDTQYF.

This clonotype has ten or more counts. DNA for the CDR3: TGTGCCAGCAGCTCGGTCCGGGACCTTGAAGCTTTCTTT. Its protein product is CASSSVRDLEAFF. The chain has TRBV7-9 and TRBJ1-1; possibly TRBD1 for D (5 bases). Germline V gives CDR1 SEHNR, CDR2 FQNEAQ (reference sequence). The CDR3 contains 13 residues. Trimming took 4 bases from V and 7 from J, leaving 13 bases between them.

The rearrangement uses TRBV10-3 and TRBJ1-1; the match to TRBD1 covers 8 bases. Germline CDR1 is ENHRY and CDR2 is SYGVKD. This CDR3 is 21 amino acids long. The ends lost 4 bases at V and 5 bases at J; junction bases unmatched: 27. CDR3 sequence (DNA): TGTGCCATCAGTGTCAAGTGGTTAGAAAGGGGGACAGGCATTCTCCCAACTGAAGCTTTCTTT. It is translated as CAISVKWLERGTGILPTEAFF.

This clonotype was seen many times. This chain uses TRBV6-1 with TRBJ1-6, with 9 bases identical to TRBD1. The CDR3 sequence is 16 residues long. Germline V gene sequence: CDR1 MNHNS, CDR2 SASEGT. V trimming: 5 bases; J trimming: 3 bases; junction bases outside the gene matches: 5. DNA for the CDR3: TGTGCCAGCAGTCCGGGACAGGGATACTATAATTCACCCCTCCACTTT. This encodes CASSPGQGYYNSPLHF.

A single count supports this clonotype. A much larger clonotype is one base distant, so this may be a read error. This chain joins TRBV6-6 and TRBJ2-7; 9 bases line up with TRBD1. This CDR3 has 17 amino acids. CDR1 is MNHNY, CDR2 SVGAGI, per germline (reference sequence). J lost 2 bases, V lost 5 bases, and 13 bases had no gene match. The CDR3, as DNA: TGTGCCAGCAGTCTCACGTCCGGGACAGGGAATGCCTACGAGCAGTACTTC. Translation gives CASSLTSGTGNAYEQYF.

In its sample, this clonotype was seen a few times. The gene calls are TRBV7-9 and TRBJ2-4; D is ambiguous. CDR1 is SEHNR and CDR2 is FQNEAQ in the germline V gene (reference sequence). This CDR3 has 14 residues. The CDR3 here is CAIQTPLAKNIQYF. DNA of the CDR3: TGTGCTATACAGACACCCCTAGCCAAAAACATTCAGTACTTC.

This clonotype was counted once. The chain employs TRBV24-1 and TRBJ2-1, with D possibly being TRBD2 (5 bases). In germline, CDR1 is KGHDR, CDR2 SFDVKD. There are 20 residues in the CDR3. V dropped 3 bases and J dropped 6 bases, with 29 bases sitting between them. The CDR3 region has the DNA TGTGCCACCAGTGATCCGACTACTCAGCCCCTGGGCGAGTCAATCAATGAGCAGTTCTTC. Translated, it gives CATSDPTTQPLGESINEQFF.

This clonotype appeared a few times. The chain couples TRBV2 to TRBJ1-1; 7 bases align to TRBD1. The CDR3 contains 14 residues. Germline V gives CDR1 SNHLY, CDR2 FYNNEI. Trimming cost V 4 bases and J 4 bases; bases outside gene matches: 6. The DNA for the CDR3 is TGTGCCAGCAGTGGGGGAGGGGGCGGCACTGAAGCTTTCTTT. It is translated as CASSGGGGGTEAFF.

In regard to this clonotype: This sequence may be a read error, since a much larger clone differs from it by one base. The V call is TRBV7-4, the J call TRBJ1-5; TRBD1 might be the D (5 bases). This CDR3 is 14 amino acids long. CDR1 and CDR2 (germline): SGHVT, SQSDAQ. The CDR3 DNA reads as TGTGCCGGCAGCTCCGGGGCTAGCAATCAGCCCCAGCATTTT. This gives the protein CAGSSGASNQPQHF. The full variable domain, in which reference TRBV7-4 and TRBJ1-5 provide the parts outside the CDR3, is GAGVSQSPRYKVAKRGRDVALRCDSISGHVTLYWYRQTLGQGSEVLTYSQSDAQRDKSGRPSGRFSAERPERSVSTLKIQRTEQGDSAVYLCAGSSGASNQPQHFGDGTRLSIL.

In this sample, this clonotype turned up a few times. This rearrangement joins TRBV28 to TRBJ2-6, with 7 nucleotides matching TRBD2. Germline CDR1 MDHEN, CDR2 SYDVKM. The CDR3 consists of 13 residues. CDR3 DNA sequence: TGTGCAGGGAGGGACTCTGGGGCCAACGTCCTGACTTTC. Translated, it gives CAGRDSGANVLTF.

The V call is TRBV20-1, the J call TRBJ2-7, with 8 positions matching TRBD2. CDR1 and CDR2 (germline): DFQATT, SNEGSKA (reference sequence). The CDR3 totals 14 residues. J lost 0 bases, V lost 5 bases, and 6 bases had no gene match. The CDR3 nucleotides are TGCAGTGCTCTCGGGGGGGCTAGCTCCTACGAGCAGTACTTC. Encoded protein: CSALGGASSYEQYF.

This clonotype was recorded at least ten times. The V and J genes are TRBV7-9 and TRBJ1-2, with a possible D match to TRBD1 (5 bases). The germline CDR1 and CDR2 sequences are SEHNR and FQNEAQ (reference sequence). This CDR3 has 14 residues. V lost 5 bases, J lost 3 bases, and 13 bases lay in between. CDR3 nucleotides: TGTGCCAGCAGCCCGAAAGTAGGGGACTATGGCTACACCTTC. Residues: CASSPKVGDYGYTF.

This clonotype was counted at least ten times. The DNA for the CDR3 is TGTGCCATCAGTGTTAGGACCGGGACAAACTATGGCTACACCTTC. Translation: CAISVRTGTNYGYTF. The chain has TRBV10-3 and TRBJ1-2; the D gene is possibly TRBD1 (6 bases). The length of the CDR3 is 15 residues. Trimming cost V 4 bases and J 2 bases, with 14 bases left between them. Per germline, CDR1 ENHRY and CDR2 SYGVKD.